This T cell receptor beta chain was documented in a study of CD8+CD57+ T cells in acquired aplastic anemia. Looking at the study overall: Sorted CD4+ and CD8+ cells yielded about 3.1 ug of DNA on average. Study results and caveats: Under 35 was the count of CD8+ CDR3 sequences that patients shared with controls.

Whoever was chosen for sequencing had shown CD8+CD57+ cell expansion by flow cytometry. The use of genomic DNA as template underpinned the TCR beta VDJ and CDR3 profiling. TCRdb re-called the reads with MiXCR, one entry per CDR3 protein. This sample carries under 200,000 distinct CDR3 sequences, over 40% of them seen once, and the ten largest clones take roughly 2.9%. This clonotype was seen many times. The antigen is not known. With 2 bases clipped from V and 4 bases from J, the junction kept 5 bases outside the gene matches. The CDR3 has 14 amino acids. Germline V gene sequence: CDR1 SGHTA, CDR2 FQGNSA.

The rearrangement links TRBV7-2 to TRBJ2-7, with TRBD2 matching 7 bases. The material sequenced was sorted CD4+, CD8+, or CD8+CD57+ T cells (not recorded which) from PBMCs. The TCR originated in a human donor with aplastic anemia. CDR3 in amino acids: CASSLMPSGYEQYF. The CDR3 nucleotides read TGTGCCAGCAGCTTAATGCCTAGCGGTTACGAGCAGTACTTC.